This TCR beta chain emerged from a study of molecular identifiers for immune sequencing clone quantification. In germline, CDR1 is LGHNA, CDR2 YNFKEQ. The CDR3 is made up of 15 amino acids. Details on this clonotype: A read error may produce the germline difference seen at one junction end.

Previously described methods and listed TCR primers produced bulk TCR libraries. TCRdb re-called the PCR reads with MiXCR, one entry per CDR3 protein. Here the sample spans approximately 500,000 distinct CDR3 sequences, around 23% being singletons. Naive CD8 libraries were made from about 19,000 to 1,100,000 sorted cells, and they used 10%, 30% or 50% RNA. A CD8+CD4-CCR7+CD45RA+ gate was used to sort naive CD8 T cells. The gene calls are TRBV4-2 and TRBJ2-7; D is undetermined. Sequencing was carried out using naive CD8+ T cells from blood, with Jurkat cell RNA spiked in. Subset here: FACS-sorted CD8+CD4-CCR7+CD45RA+ naive T cells. This clonotype originated in a human donor in good health. Some libraries in this study had Jurkat cell RNA spiked in. The CDR3 spells CASRQAVPGVPEQYF. The DNA for the CDR3 is TGTGCCAGCCGCCAAGCAGTACCTGGGGTTCCCGAGCAGTACTTC.